This T cell receptor (beta chain) was identified in a study of somatic mutations in cytotoxic T cells in rheumatoid arthritis. Study-wide background: Flow-sorting brought some V beta antibody-stained T-cell populations to nearly 100% purity, V beta1+ cells sequenced for TCRB among them.

V shed 1 base and J 6 bases; nucleotides not matched to a gene: 9. CDR3 size: 17 residues. CDR1 MGHRA and CDR2 YSYEKL come from the germline V gene. About this clone: Its antigen is not known.

The control group consisted of approximately 20 healthy blood donors, whose median age was roughly 61 years (range roughly 21-70) and of whom about 55% were female. Study-wide findings and caveats: Within the rheumatoid arthritis patients, CD8+ clonality went up as age increased (Spearman r ~ 0.49). The same was not true of the healthy controls.

TCRdb's copy holds only in-frame clones and misses some; the assay was immunoSEQ multiplex PCR. The repertoire holds some 27,000 clones, just under 75% seen once, with around 9.9% in the top ten. The receptor's source is a woman aged 18-35 years in good health. Sequencing was performed on CD8+ T cells sorted from blood. This chain connects TRBV4-1 to TRBJ2-1; 10 bases are a match to TRBD1. CDR3 region: CASSQGTETGGLNEQFF. As DNA, the CDR3 is TGCGCCAGCAGCCAAGGTACAGAGACAGGGGGCCTCAATGAGCAGTTCTTC.